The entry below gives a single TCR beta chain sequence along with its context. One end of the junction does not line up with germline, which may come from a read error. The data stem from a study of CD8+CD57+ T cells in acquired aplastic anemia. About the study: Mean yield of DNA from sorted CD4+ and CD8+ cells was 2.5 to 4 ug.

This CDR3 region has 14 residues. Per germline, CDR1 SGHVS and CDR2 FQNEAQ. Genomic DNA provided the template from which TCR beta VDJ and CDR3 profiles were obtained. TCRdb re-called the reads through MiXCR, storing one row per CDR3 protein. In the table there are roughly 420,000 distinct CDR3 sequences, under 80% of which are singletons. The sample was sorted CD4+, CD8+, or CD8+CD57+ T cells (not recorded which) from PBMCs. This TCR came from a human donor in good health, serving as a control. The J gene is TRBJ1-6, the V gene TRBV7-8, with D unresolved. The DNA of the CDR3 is TGTGCCAGCGGCTTACATTCGTATACTTCAGCCCTCCTCTTT. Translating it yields CASGLHSYTSALLF. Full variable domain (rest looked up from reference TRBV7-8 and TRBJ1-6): GAGVSQSPRYKVAKRGQDVALRCDPISGHVSLFWYQQALGQGPEFLTYFQNEAQLDKSGLPSDRFFAERPEGSVSTLKIQRTQQEDSAVYLCASGLHSYTSALLFGNGTRLTVT.